The present TCR beta chain was sequenced within a study of T cells expressing NK-cell markers. About the research overall: Cells sorted as CD3+CD56+NKG2C+, CD3+CD56+NKG2C- and CD3+CD56-NKG2C+ T cells supplied the TCR beta repertoires. Sequencing covered eight donors, seven HCMV-seropositive and one seronegative. Study-wide results and caveats: What remained unclear was the HCMV specificity of expanded NKG2C+ T cell clones. Similarly, these clonotypes led the CD3+CD56-NKG2C+ fraction as well in a handful of donors.

In the case of this clonotype: Its antigen is currently unknown.

The CDR3 runs 14 residues. Germline CDR1 reads DFQATT; CDR2 reads SNEGSKA (reference sequence). With the 5' RACE reads reprocessed, TCRdb shows one record per CDR3 protein and no DNA. This sample's table has 440,000 or so distinct CDR3 sequences. The V gene is TRBV20-1, the J gene TRBJ2-1; TCRdb picks TRBD1, but there is no DNA to check that call. The TCR originated in a woman between 18 and 70 years old in good health. The sample consisted of blood T cells: a sorted CD56 or NKG2C T cell subset, CD4+ or CD8+ T cells, or bulk PBMC T cells (not recorded which). The CDR3 spells CSAEYGPPGNEQFF.